Listed here are 9 T cell receptor beta chains from one sample, sequenced in a study of naive and memory T cell subsets. Ligated cDNA underwent four rounds of PCR with nested alpha and beta constant region primers and SP2. One entry per CDR3 protein, called by TCRdb with MiXCR from the UMI-ligation and nested PCR reads. This sample has tens of thousands of distinct CDR3 sequences; 11% occur once, and the top ten carry 3.9%. Treatment specified: skin biopsy from PPD injection site in Mantoux-positive individual. The library had UMIs added by 3' ligation of an oligonucleotide to TCR cDNA. The sequencing used skin, collected from a tuberculin skin test site. The origin of the receptors is an adult in good health.

As to this clonotype: Sequence at one end of the junction differs from germline and may be a read error. This sequence joins TRBV20-1 and TRBJ1-1; D possibly corresponds to TRBD1 (5 bases). Germline V gene data show CDR1 as DFQATT and CDR2 as SNEGSKA (reference sequence). The CDR3 is 14 residues long. CDR3 in DNA: TGCAGTGCCTCCTCGCCGGGGGGTTACACTGAAGCTTCCTTT. Residues: CSASSPGGYTEASF.

Only a few counts were recorded for this clonotype. The V and J genes are TRBV2 and TRBJ1-1; D is undetermined. CDR1 is SNHLY, CDR2 FYNNEI, per germline. V was pared by 6 bases and J by 8 bases, with 10 bases between. This CDR3 contains 11 residues. This CDR3 reads CASRSGAEAFF. DNA for the CDR3: TGTGCCAGCAGGTCGGGAGCCGAAGCTTTCTTT.

This clonotype has ten or more counts. The J gene is TRBJ2-7, the V gene TRBV27, with D perhaps matching TRBD2 (6 bases). Between the trimmed V and J ends, which lost 4 bases and 5 bases, there was a span of 18 bases. Germline lookup yields CDR1 MNHEY and CDR2 SMNVEV (reference sequence). The CDR3 is made up of 15 amino acids. Written as DNA, the CDR3 is TGTGCCAGCAGTTCTCCCGGGGGATGGGGCGACGAGCAGTACTTC. It translates to CASSSPGGWGDEQYF.

The V and J genes are TRBV28 and TRBJ2-1, with D unresolved. With 1 base removed from V and 7 bases from J, the gap between germline ends came to 5 bases. The CDR3 is made up of 12 amino acids. Germline V gene lookup returns CDR1 MDHEN and CDR2 SYDVKM. In nucleotides, the CDR3 is TGTGCCAGCAGTTTATCCCTTAATGAGCAGTTCTTC. This translates into CASSLSLNEQFF.

The chain is built from TRBV7-9 and TRBJ1-2; D uncertain. Germline CDR1 is SEHNR and CDR2 is FQNEAQ (reference sequence). Trimming left V 5 bases short and J 2 bases short, with 9 bases between. CDR3 length: 13 amino acids. In DNA form, the CDR3 reads TGTGCCAGCAGCGGACGTACGAACTATGGCTACACCTTC. Translation: CASSGRTNYGYTF.

By share, this clonotype ranks as medium-sized. The CDR3 loop is CASSDRVNEQYF. CDR3 sequence (DNA): TGCGCCAGCAGTGACAGGGTGAACGAGCAGTACTTC. The rearrangement uses TRBV10-2 and TRBJ2-7; the D gene is possibly TRBD1 (5 bases). In germline, CDR1 is WSHSY, CDR2 SAAADI. This CDR3 contains 12 residues. V shed 3 bases and J shed 5 bases, with 8 bases lying between them.

There are many counts of this clonotype. This chain joins TRBV12-3 or TRBV12-4 and TRBJ2-1; D is uncertain. Deletions cut 2 bases from V and 12 bases from J, with 23 bases between. There are 16 residues in the CDR3. The CDR3 nucleotides read TGTGCCAGCAGTTTACAGATAGGTGTAGGATCCTTGGGGCAGTTCTTC. Translating gives CASSLQIGVGSLGQFF.

This clonotype was seen a single time. V gene TRBV14 combines with J gene TRBJ1-2; D possibly corresponds to TRBD1 (6 bases). The CDR3 is 15 residues long. Germline values: CDR1 SGHDN, CDR2 FVKESK. Between the trimmed V and J ends, which lost 6 bases and 8 bases, there was a span of 22 bases. CDR3 DNA sequence: TGTGCCAGCAGGGGGGCCGAGATAAACTCGCGAGGCTACACCTTC. Protein product: CASRGAEINSRGYTF.

This clonotype was seen more than once but under ten times. The chain uses TRBV5-1 and TRBJ1-1, with D unclear. V gave up 3 bases and J gave up 10 bases, with 16 bases separating them. The CDR3 sequence is 13 residues long. Germline V gene sequence: CDR1 SGHRS, CDR2 YFSETQ. CDR3 protein: CASSSGRGEGAFF. The CDR3 bases are TGCGCCAGCAGCTCTGGTCGAGGTGAGGGAGCTTTCTTT.